A selection of T cell receptor beta chains follows, all from one sample in a study of cytomegalovirus exposure and HLA in healthy donors. Repertoires were generated with immunoSEQ multiplex PCR, while TCRdb's copy carries only in-frame clones and drops some. The sample carries roughly 160,000 clones, more than 70% recorded once. Sequenced material: PBMCs. The origin of the receptors is a girl aged 10 to 17 in good health and CMV-seronegative. CDR3s include the opening cysteine and the closing phenylalanine or tryptophan. Fields, in order: J gene, V gene, clone size, D gene, CDR3 protein, CDR3 DNA. D genes are given only for firm matches. The size entry is marked missing in some rows and otherwise reads once, few, many or a size class.

>TRBJ2-1|TRBV7-2|-|-
CASSPFNRNEQFF
TGTGCCAGCAGCCCCTTTAACAGGAATGAGCAGTTCTTC
>TRBJ1-5|TRBV7-2|few|-
CASSSLSYSNQPQHF
TGTGCCAGCAGTTCTCTCAGTTATAGCAATCAGCCCCAGCATTTT
>TRBJ1-2|TRBV6-6|-|TRBD1
CASRSTGEYGYTF
TGTGCCAGCAGGTCCACAGGGGAGTATGGCTACACCTTC
>TRBJ2-3|TRBV7-2|-|TRBD2
CASSLDWRGDGTDTQYF
TGTGCCAGCAGCTTAGATTGGCGGGGGGACGGCACAGATACGCAGTATTTT
>TRBJ1-2|TRBV13|-|-
CASSRPQGGGYTF
TGTGCCAGCAGCCGGCCCCAGGGCGGCGGCTACACCTTC
>TRBJ2-1|TRBV2|-|-
CASDGTGGAYNEQFF
TGTGCCAGCGATGGGACGGGGGGCGCCTACAATGAGCAGTTCTTC
>TRBJ1-2|TRBV9|-|-
CASSNTLLRGEGYTF
TGTGCCAGCAGCAATACCCTCTTGCGGGGTGAAGGCTACACCTTC
>TRBJ2-1|TRBV6-1|-|TRBD1
CASSEPRGGSTYNEQFF
TGTGCCAGCAGTGAACCTCGAGGGGGCTCAACCTACAATGAGCAGTTCTTC
>TRBJ1-5|TRBV11-2|once|-
CASSPVSGVSNQPQHF
TGTGCCAGCAGCCCCGTGTCAGGGGTGAGCAATCAGCCCCAGCATTTT
>TRBJ2-4|TRBV13|-|TRBD1
CASTGQGYKNIQYF
TGTGCCAGCACGGGACAGGGGTACAAAAACATTCAGTACTTC
>TRBJ2-5|TRBV5-1|-|-
CASSLGGRANGETQYF
TGCGCCAGCAGCTTGGGAGGGCGTGCAAATGGAGAGACCCAGTACTTC
>TRBJ1-3|TRBV27|-|-
CASSFRGSGNTIYF
TGTGCCAGCAGTTTTCGGGGCTCTGGAAACACCATATATTTT
>TRBJ1-4|TRBV7-2|-|-
CASSLPRGGKLFF
TGTGCCAGCAGCTTACCAAGAGGTGGAAAACTGTTTTTT
>TRBJ2-1|TRBV9|-|TRBD1
CASSVTGTGGFRRDNEQFF
TGTGCCAGCAGCGTAACCGGGACAGGGGGCTTTAGAAGAGACAATGAGCAGTTCTTC
>TRBJ1-2|TRBV5-6|few|-
CASSSKTGSFHYGYTF
TGTGCCAGCAGCTCCAAGACCGGGAGCTTTCATTATGGCTACACCTTC
>TRBJ2-2|TRBV6-1|few|-
CASSEAFPTGELFF
TGTGCCAGCAGTGAAGCCTTCCCTACCGGGGAGCTGTTTTTT
>TRBJ2-7|TRBV6-5|-|-
CASRTGPGSEQYF
TGTGCCAGCAGAACGGGCCCGGGGAGCGAGCAGTACTTC
>TRBJ2-7|TRBV2|-|-
CASSGQREQYF
TGTGCCAGCAGTGGACAACGCGAGCAGTACTTC
>TRBJ1-5|TRBV27|-|-
CASSWGRGGNQPQHF
TGTGCCAGCAGTTGGGGGAGGGGAGGGAATCAGCCCCAGCATTTT
>TRBJ1-2|TRBV2|-|-
CASSEQDGVYGYTF
TGTGCCAGCAGTGAACAGGACGGGGTCTATGGCTACACCTTC
>TRBJ2-1|TRBV6-5|-|TRBD1
CASSPTGGDEQFF
TGTGCCAGCAGCCCGACAGGGGGTGATGAGCAGTTCTTC
>TRBJ1-4|TRBV18|few|-
CASSPGGSKLFF
TGTGCCAGCTCACCAGGGGGCTCAAAACTGTTTTTT
>TRBJ2-1|TRBV29-1|-|TRBD1
CSVAGTGGNEQFF
TGCAGCGTTGCCGGGACAGGGGGTAATGAGCAGTTCTTC
>TRBJ1-5|TRBV28|few|TRBD1
CASSLGTGENQPQHF
TGTGCCAGCAGTTTAGGGACAGGAGAAAATCAGCCCCAGCATTTT
>TRBJ1-3|TRBV6-6|-|-
CASSYSVQGSGNTIYF
TGTGCCAGCAGTTACTCGGTACAGGGCTCTGGAAACACCATATATTTT
>TRBJ1-1|TRBV4-1|-|TRBD1
CASSQELGRTGWNTEAFF
TGCGCCAGCAGCCAAGAACTGGGCAGGACAGGATGGAACACTGAAGCTTTCTTT
>TRBJ1-5|TRBV6-5|-|TRBD1
CASSLMGTGDQPQHF
TGTGCCAGCAGCCTGATGGGGACAGGGGATCAGCCCCAGCATTTT
>TRBJ2-1|TRBV5-1|few|-
CASSLAPAGTRGNEQFF
TGCGCCAGCAGCTTGGCCCCAGCGGGTACAAGGGGCAATGAGCAGTTCTTC
>TRBJ2-5|TRBV19|-|-
CASSGSPETQYF
TGTGCCAGTAGTGGCTCTCCGGAGACCCAGTACTTC
>TRBJ1-2|TRBV19|-|-
CASSIAPTAGYTF
TGTGCCAGTAGTATTGCGCCTACCGCTGGCTACACCTTC
>TRBJ2-7|TRBV27|-|-
CASRRGDMNYEQYF
TGTGCCAGCCGGCGAGGGGACATGAACTACGAGCAGTACTTC
>TRBJ1-1|TRBV19|few|-
CASIGQQNTEAFF
TGTGCCAGCATTGGACAGCAGAACACTGAAGCTTTCTTT
>TRBJ1-6|TRBV30|-|-
CAWCPQNNSPLHF
TGTGCCTGGTGTCCCCAAAATAATTCACCCCTCCACTTT
>TRBJ2-2|TRBV2|-|-
CASSPERAGELFF
TGTGCCAGCAGCCCCGAGCGGGCCGGGGAGCTGTTTTTT
>TRBJ2-2|TRBV7-3|-|TRBD2
CASSLTRLAGGTGELFF
TGTGCCAGCAGCTTAACGAGACTAGCGGGGGGCACCGGGGAGCTGTTTTTT
>TRBJ2-3|TRBV5-1|-|-
CASGVETSTDTQYF
TGCGCCAGCGGCGTTGAGACTAGCACAGATACGCAGTATTTT
>TRBJ1-5|TRBV10-2|-|-
CASRNYSNQPQHF
TGCGCCAGCAGAAATTATAGCAATCAGCCCCAGCATTTT
>TRBJ1-2|TRBV5-4|-|TRBD1
CASSRDRGNYGYTF
TGTGCCAGCAGCCGGGACAGGGGAAACTATGGCTACACCTTC
>TRBJ1-1|TRBV7-6|-|-
CASSGGDGEAFF
TGTGCCAGCAGCGGGGGGGACGGTGAAGCTTTCTTT
>TRBJ1-2|TRBV5-1|-|TRBD1
CASSLDGTGIYGYTF
TGCGCCAGCAGCTTGGATGGGACAGGGATCTATGGCTACACCTTC
>TRBJ2-7|TRBV5-1|-|TRBD1
CASSPGQGPYEQYF
TGCGCCAGCAGCCCCGGACAGGGCCCCTACGAGCAGTACTTC
>TRBJ1-6|TRBV10-3|-|-
CAINPGSNNSPLHF
TGTGCCATTAACCCCGGGAGCAATAATTCACCCCTCCACTTT
>TRBJ1-1|TRBV5-6|few|-
CASSLTGVNTEAFF
TGTGCCAGCAGCTTGACCGGAGTGAACACTGAAGCTTTCTTT
>TRBJ1-1|TRBV19|once|-
CASSIYGDTEAFF
TGTGCCAGTAGTATTTACGGTGACACTGAAGCTTTCTTT
>TRBJ1-5|TRBV6-1|-|-
CASTRQADQPQHF
TGTGCCAGCACACGACAGGCGGATCAGCCCCAGCATTTT
>TRBJ2-5|TRBV5-6|-|-
CASSPRDQETQYF
TGTGCCAGCAGCCCCCGGGACCAAGAGACCCAGTACTTC
>TRBJ2-1|TRBV7-9|-|TRBD2
CASSLSSGGGYNEQFF
TGTGCCAGCAGCTTAAGTAGCGGGGGAGGGTACAATGAGCAGTTCTTC
>TRBJ1-5|TRBV15|-|-
CATSSSGARNQPQHF
TGTGCCACCAGCAGCTCAGGGGCCCGCAATCAGCCCCAGCATTTT
>TRBJ1-3|TRBV6-5|-|-
CATSPGTGNTIYF
TGTGCCACCTCACCGGGGACTGGAAACACCATATATTTT
>TRBJ2-3|TRBV5-1|-|-
CASSLEGGVGEDTQYF
TGCGCCAGCAGCTTGGAGGGGGGGGTTGGAGAAGATACGCAGTATTTT
>TRBJ1-5|TRBV6-1|-|-
CASSVGGLSQPQHF
TGTGCCAGCAGTGTGGGGGGACTAAGTCAGCCCCAGCATTTT
>TRBJ2-5|TRBV7-9|-|TRBD1
CATSGRGLWETQYF
TGTGCCACAAGCGGCAGGGGGCTGTGGGAGACCCAGTACTTC
>TRBJ1-2|TRBV29-1|-|TRBD1
CSAGTGHGYTF
TGCAGCGCAGGGACAGGGCATGGCTACACCTTC
>TRBJ1-1|TRBV6-6|-|TRBD1
CASNTGGMNTEAFF
TGTGCCAGCAACACAGGGGGCATGAACACTGAAGCTTTCTTT
>TRBJ1-5|TRBV27|-|TRBD1
CASRTGASNQPQHF
TGTGCCAGCAGAACAGGGGCCAGCAATCAGCCCCAGCATTTT